This T cell receptor (beta chain) is from a study of blood T cell repertoires in COVID-19. For the study at large: Acute-phase and convalescent COVID-19 samples originated in the United States, Italy and Spain.

The CDR3 extends over 14 amino acids. V dropped 5 bases and J dropped 5; count of bases not matched to a gene: 8. Per germline, CDR1 LNHDA and CDR2 SQIVND (reference sequence). Recruitment covered about 26 US areas and drew participants whose ages spanned about 18 to 95 years. Clinical history reported by participants formed the basis on which cohorts were assigned. Authors' processing steps: Reference gene primer amplification in the assay estimated nucleated cell counts. Sequencing was performed with immunoSEQ multiplex PCR; in TCRdb, only in-frame clones are kept and a portion is missing. That table is the source of V, J and clone size, and D and trimming were worked out from the DNA. Of 300,000 to 350,000 clones listed, over 90% were seen once; the top ten hold about 4%.

This chain links TRBV19 with TRBJ1-1; 7 bases are shared with TRBD1. The sample was PBMCs or T cells enriched from blood (not recorded which). This receptor was obtained from a woman aged 30 to 39 who had been exposed to COVID-19. The CDR3: CASSDQQGRTEAFF. The CDR3 coding sequence is TGTGCCAGTAGTGATCAACAGGGGAGGACTGAAGCTTTCTTT. The full variable domain, completed using reference TRBV19 and TRBJ1-1, is DGGITQSPKYLFRKEGQNVTLSCEQNLNHDAMYWYRQDPGQGLRLIYYSQIVNDFQKGDIAEGYSVSREKKESFPLTVTSAQKNPTAFYLCASSDQQGRTEAFFGQGTRLTVV.